Sequencing of this T cell receptor beta chain was carried out in a study of blood T cell repertoires in COVID-19. Sequenced by immunoSEQ multiplex PCR; TCRdb stores in-frame clones only, minus some. The sample records a few hundred thousand clones, approximately 82% being singletons. V shed 2 bases, J shed 7 bases, and the junction held 8 bases outside the gene matches. The CDR3 has 15 amino acids. Germline V gene sequence: CDR1 SNHLY, CDR2 FYNNEI. This receptor was taken from a woman aged 45-60 years with acute or convalescent COVID-19. Sequencing input: peripheral blood. This sequence joins TRBV2 and TRBJ1-5; 7 bases align to TRBD1. CDR3 DNA: TGTGCCAGCAGTGAATCGACAGGGTACGGACAGCCCCAGCATTTT. It codes for CASSESTGYGQPQHF. Full variable domain (rest looked up from reference TRBV2 and TRBJ1-5): EPEVTQTPSHQVTQMGQEVILRCVPISNHLYFYWYRQILGQKVEFLVSFYNNEISEKSEIFDDQFSVERPDGSNFTLKIRSTKLEDSAMYFCASSESTGYGQPQHFGDGTRLSIL.